Listed here is a single TCR beta chain. Antigen specificity is unknown. This entry is derived from a study of cytomegalovirus exposure and HLA in healthy donors. Broader study findings: Specificity of a few CMV-associated chains for CMV antigens was verified in vitro. Cytomegalovirus status was reportedly diagnosed by the classifier with high specificity and sensitivity.

With 60 Vbeta and 13 Jbeta primers, the PCR was carried out. Only in-frame clones appear in the TCRdb table, and some are missing; sequencing was by immunoSEQ multiplex PCR. The repertoire holds about 130,000 clones, with about 85% as singletons. This CDR3 has 14 residues. Germline CDR1 and CDR2: SGHTA and FQGNSA. J lost 10 bases, V lost 3 bases, and 6 bases had no gene match. This receptor was obtained from a boy between 5 and 17 years old in good health and CMV-seronegative. The rearrangement uses TRBV7-2 and TRBJ1-6; 7 bases align to TRBD1. Material for sequencing was PBMCs. CDR3 nucleotides: TGTGCCAGCAGCTTGACAGGGTTTAGATCACCCCTCCACTTT. Its translation: CASSLTGFRSPLHF. Combining the CDR3 with reference TRBV7-2 and TRBJ1-6 gives the whole variable domain GAGVSQSPSNKVTEKGKDVELRCDPISGHTALYWYRQSLGQGLEFLIYFQGNSAPDKSGLPSDRFSAERTGGSVSTLTIQRTQQEDSAVYLCASSLTGFRSPLHFGNGTRLTVT.